Listed below are T cell receptor beta chains from one sample, sequenced in a study of T cell responses to AZD1222 COVID-19 vaccine. Sequencing was performed with immunoSEQ multiplex PCR; in TCRdb, only in-frame clones are kept and a portion is missing. The table includes under 150,000 clones, approximately 90% detected once. The sample in question was peripheral blood, obtained on day 0 of AZD1222 vaccination. The receptors stem from an adult in good health. Each CDR3 is given with its conserved first and last residue. A D gene is named only where the DNA matches it firmly. Some rows mark clone size as missing; the rest say once, few, many or name a class of expanded clone.

clone_size	d_call	v_call	j_call	cdr3_aa	cdr3_nt
NA	NA	TRBV5-4	TRBJ1-2	CASSLDRSYGYTF	TGTGCCAGCAGCTTGGACCGATCCTATGGCTACACCTTC
NA	TRBD1	TRBV9	TRBJ1-3	CASSVTGEGNTIYF	TGTGCCAGCAGCGTCACAGGGGAAGGAAACACCATATATTTT
NA	NA	TRBV27	TRBJ2-3	CASSLAPPTSDTDTQYF	TGTGCCAGCAGTTTAGCGCCGCCGACTAGTGACACAGATACGCAGTATTTT
NA	NA	TRBV20-1	TRBJ2-7	CSASIRGSISYEQYF	TGCAGTGCTAGTATCCGGGGGTCAATATCCTACGAGCAGTACTTC
NA	NA	TRBV3-1/TRBV3-2	TRBJ1-2	CASSQARGDNYGYTF	TGTGCCAGCAGCCAAGCCAGGGGAGATAACTATGGCTACACCTTC
NA	NA	TRBV2	TRBJ1-6	CASSDRAPSDSPLHF	TGTGCCAGCAGTGACCGGGCACCCAGCGATTCACCCCTCCACTTT
NA	TRBD1	TRBV2	TRBJ1-2	CASTILKAGTADGYTF	TGTGCCAGCACTATACTGAAAGCCGGGACAGCAGATGGCTACACCTTC
NA	TRBD1	TRBV12-3/TRBV12-4	TRBJ1-2	CASRRGQGYGYTF	TGTGCCAGCAGACGGGGACAGGGCTATGGCTACACCTTC
few	TRBD1	TRBV7-3	TRBJ1-1	CASSFGGGRGTEAFF	TGTGCCAGCAGCTTCGGAGGGGGCAGGGGCACTGAAGCTTTCTTT
NA	NA	TRBV27	TRBJ1-3	CASSALGGLGGNTIYF	TGTGCCAGCAGTGCCCTGGGGGGTCTTGGTGGAAACACCATATATTTT
NA	TRBD1	TRBV3-1/TRBV3-2	TRBJ2-7	CASSQNTGAIPYEQYF	TGTGCCAGCAGCCAAAACACAGGGGCCATCCCCTACGAGCAGTACTTC
NA	NA	TRBV5-1	TRBJ2-7	CASSSLGEQYF	TGCGCCAGCAGCTCCCTCGGAGAGCAGTACTTC
NA	NA	TRBV27	TRBJ2-7	CASSLRVFNEQYF	TGTGCCAGCAGTTTAAGGGTTTTCAACGAGCAGTACTTC
NA	NA	TRBV19	TRBJ2-1	CASSSDLYNEQFF	TGTGCCAGTAGCTCGGACCTCTACAATGAGCAGTTCTTC
NA	NA	TRBV5-1	TRBJ1-4	CASSVKDPTNEKLFF	TGCGCCAGCAGCGTGAAGGATCCGACTAATGAAAAACTGTTTTTT
NA	NA	TRBV10-2	TRBJ1-4	CASRKGPQGEKLFF	TGCGCCAGCAGAAAGGGACCTCAGGGTGAAAAACTGTTTTTT
once	TRBD1	TRBV28	TRBJ2-7	CASRQGWDEQYF	TGTGCCAGCAGACAGGGGTGGGACGAGCAGTACTTC
NA	NA	TRBV9	TRBJ1-1	CASSVEGPEAFF	TGTGCCAGCAGCGTAGAAGGGCCTGAAGCTTTCTTT
few	NA	TRBV27	TRBJ2-6	CASRTGGANVLTF	TGTGCCAGCAGGACCGGGGGGGCCAACGTCCTGACTTTC
NA	NA	TRBV19	TRBJ2-7	CASSIGWAYEQYF	TGTGCCAGTAGTATAGGTTGGGCCTACGAGCAGTACTTC
few	TRBD1	TRBV7-3	TRBJ1-6	CASPRDSYNSPLHF	TGTGCCAGCCCACGGGACAGCTACAATTCACCCCTCCACTTT
NA	TRBD1	TRBV7-2	TRBJ1-5	CASSSRTGGLGAQHF	TGTGCCAGCAGCTCCCGGACAGGGGGGTTGGGGGCCCAGCATTTT
once	NA	TRBV9	TRBJ1-2	CASSVEGYGYTF	TGTGCCAGCAGCGTAGAGGGCTATGGCTACACCTTC
NA	NA	TRBV19	TRBJ2-1	CASSQDRSSYNEQFF	TGTGCCAGTAGTCAGGACCGGAGCTCCTACAATGAGCAGTTCTTC
NA	NA	TRBV5-4	TRBJ2-5	CASSFLTGIQETQYF	TGTGCCAGCAGCTTTCTAACAGGGATCCAAGAGACCCAGTACTTC
NA	NA	TRBV28	TRBJ2-5	CASSDGLGSLETQYF	TGTGCCAGCAGTGATGGGTTGGGATCGCTGGAGACCCAGTACTTC
NA	NA	TRBV4-2	TRBJ1-2	CASRKVISDYGYTF	TGTGCCAGCCGAAAGGTGATTTCCGACTATGGCTACACCTTC
NA	NA	TRBV11-3	TRBJ2-7	CASSPGGSSYEQYF	TGTGCCAGCAGCCCGGGTGGCAGCTCCTACGAGCAGTACTTC
once	TRBD2	TRBV4-3	TRBJ2-3	CASSQDVVSGGRHTQYF	TGCGCCAGCAGCCAAGATGTGGTTAGCGGGGGGCGTCATACGCAGTATTTT
NA	TRBD1	TRBV2	TRBJ1-3	CASSPGTGRNTIYF	TGTGCCAGCAGTCCTGGGACAGGGAGAAACACCATATATTTT
once	NA	TRBV9	TRBJ2-1	CASNLPGKGEQFF	TGTGCCAGCAACCTCCCAGGGAAGGGTGAGCAGTTCTTC
NA	NA	TRBV28	TRBJ1-2	CASIASRGTANYGYTF	TGTGCCAGCATAGCGTCTCGGGGGACGGCTAACTATGGCTACACCTTC
NA	TRBD1	TRBV9	TRBJ1-4	CASSPRTGASNEKLFF	TGTGCCAGCAGCCCCCGGACAGGGGCGTCTAATGAAAAACTGTTTTTT
once	TRBD1	TRBV11-2	TRBJ1-6	CASSLQGGNSPLHF	TGTGCCAGCAGCTTACAGGGGGGGAATTCACCCCTCCACTTT
few	NA	TRBV5-4	TRBJ2-1	CASSLGGASGRNEQFF	TGTGCCAGCAGCTTGGGTGGCGCGTCAGGTCGCAATGAGCAGTTCTTC
NA	NA	TRBV5-1	TRBJ1-1	CASSPREGLNTEAFF	TGCGCCAGCAGCCCAAGGGAGGGTTTGAACACTGAAGCTTTCTTT
NA	NA	TRBV7-2	TRBJ2-6	CASRTGWGQVSGANVLTF	TGTGCCAGCAGGACTGGGTGGGGCCAAGTCTCTGGGGCCAACGTCCTGACTTTC
NA	TRBD1	TRBV6-1	TRBJ1-1	CASSEAGQSQSPFF	TGTGCCAGCAGTGAAGCGGGACAGAGCCAGTCCCCTTTCTTT
NA	TRBD1	TRBV24-1	TRBJ2-7	CATSGDRRPYEQYF	TGTGCCACCAGTGGGGACAGGCGCCCCTACGAGCAGTACTTC
NA	NA	TRBV14	TRBJ2-1	CASSFRPLNEQFF	TGTGCCAGCAGCTTCCGACCTCTCAATGAGCAGTTCTTC
NA	TRBD1	TRBV5-1	TRBJ1-2	CASSSGQGANYGYTF	TGCGCCAGCAGCTCCGGACAGGGAGCCAACTATGGCTACACCTTC
NA	NA	TRBV29-1	TRBJ2-7	CSVSYSYEQYF	TGCAGCGTTAGCTACTCCTACGAGCAGTACTTC
few	NA	TRBV24-1	TRBJ2-1	CATSDRVTSINEQFF	TGTGCCACCAGTGATCGTGTGACTAGTATTAATGAGCAGTTCTTC
NA	TRBD1	TRBV3-1/TRBV3-2	TRBJ1-3	CASSQGLTGAGNTIYF	TGTGCCAGCAGCCAGGGACTGACAGGGGCTGGAAACACCATATATTTT
NA	NA	TRBV29-1	TRBJ1-1	CSVAGLSYSTEAFF	TGCAGCGTAGCGGGGCTGAGTTATAGCACTGAAGCTTTCTTT
NA	NA	TRBV6-5	TRBJ2-5	CASSYTRYLETQYF	TGTGCCAGCAGTTACACTCGGTATCTTGAGACCCAGTACTTC
NA	TRBD2	TRBV7-2	TRBJ2-1	CASSRGGVVNEQFF	TGTGCCAGCAGTCGCGGGGGGGTCGTTAATGAGCAGTTCTTC